This T cell receptor beta chain originates from a study of CD8+CD57+ T cells in acquired aplastic anemia. Study observations and caveats: Patient and control CD8+ Simpson's diversity was not significantly different. There were 25 to 30 CD8+ CDR3 sequences that occurred in both patients and controls.

This clonotype was seen once. Antigen specificity is unknown. Genomic DNA constituted the template upon which TCR beta VDJ and CDR3 profiling was performed. Using its own MiXCR run on the reads, TCRdb lists one record per CDR3 protein. The sample has 400,000 to 500,000 distinct CDR3 sequences, 65% to 80% seen once; the top ten hold approximately 4%. With 9 bases clipped from V and 2 bases from J, the junction kept 9 bases outside the gene matches. This CDR3 is 14 amino acids long. Germline-derived CDR1 and CDR2 are SGHTA and FQGTGA. The receptor was isolated from a human donor in good health, serving as a control. The chain carries TRBV7-3 and TRBJ2-7, with 8 bases identical to TRBD1. The sequenced material came from sorted CD4+, CD8+, or CD8+CD57+ T cells (not recorded which) from PBMCs. As DNA, the CDR3 is TGTGCCAGTGGCCCGGGACAGGCCGCCTACGAGCAGTACTTC. It encodes CASGPGQAAYEQYF. The full variable domain, with the rest looked up from reference TRBV7-3 and TRBJ2-7, is GAGVSQTPSNKVTEKGKYVELRCDPISGHTALYWYRQSLGQGPEFLIYFQGTGAADDSGLPNDRFFAVRPEGSVSTLKIQRTERGDSAVYLCASGPGQAAYEQYFGPGTRLTVT.